Included here is one T cell receptor (beta chain) sequence, with context. After extraction with the RNeasy kit, roughly 0.45 to 1 ug of the RNA was reverse transcribed using random hexamers. One entry per CDR3 protein, called by TCRdb with MiXCR from the immunoSEQ multiplex PCR reads. The sample contains 130,000 or so distinct CDR3 sequences, 85% to 95% of which appear only once. This record comes from a study of CD8 T cells in Susac syndrome. TEMRA cells were enriched by FACS, while CD8+ and CD4+ T cells were obtained through a negative isolation that was performed magnetically. Trimming removed 5 bases from V and 4 bases from J; junction bases left unmatched: 8. Germline V gene lookup returns CDR1 SGHVS and CDR2 FQNEAQ. This CDR3 is 15 amino acids long.

The receptor's source is a human donor with multiple sclerosis. The chain couples TRBV7-8 to TRBJ1-5; 7 nucleotides line up with TRBD1. Sample: CD4+ T cells from PBMCs. The CDR3 loop is CASSENRGLNQPQHF. The CDR3 DNA follows: TGTGCCAGCAGCGAAAACAGGGGTCTAAATCAGCCCCAGCATTTT.